In this sample, the clone carrying this T cell receptor (beta chain) turned up once. What it binds is unknown. The CDR3 runs to 15 residues. V shed 3 bases and J shed 2 bases, with 11 bases lying between them. CDR1 is MNHNY and CDR2 is SVGAGI in the germline V gene (reference sequence). The data are from a study of T-cell memory formation after mild COVID-19. Across the whole study: TCR clusters mostly belonged to single donors. Study conclusions and caveats: Clones that contracted clustered mainly in CM and EM if CD4+ and in EMRA if CD8+.

The authors produced TCR alpha and TCR beta cDNA libraries with sample barcodes and UMIs by 5'RACE using constant-segment primers. TCRdb re-called the 5' RACE reads through MiXCR, storing one row per CDR3 protein. The data contain 550,000 to 600,000 distinct CDR3 sequences, around a sixth of them singletons. The gene calls are TRBV6-6 and TRBJ1-5; perhaps TRBD1 as D (5 bases). The specimen sequenced was PBMCs or a T cell subset sorted from them (not recorded which). The sequence derives from an adult woman who had mild COVID-19 (a few samples of this study predate the infection). Cell type and time point are not known. CDR3 DNA: TGTGCCAGCAGTTATGGGGGGATGGGCAATCAGCCCCAGCATTTT. Residues: CASSYGGMGNQPQHF.